These 16 T cell receptor beta chains were all obtained from the same sample, sequenced in a study of blood T cell repertoires in COVID-19. Sequenced by immunoSEQ multiplex PCR; TCRdb stores in-frame clones only, minus some. The sample includes 220,000 or so clones, approximately 80% of them seen just once. Input material: PBMCs or T cells enriched from blood (not recorded which). The receptors originated from a middle-aged woman with acute COVID-19.

V usage is TRBV4-3 and J usage is TRBJ2-2; 7 bases map to TRBD1. V lost 1 base, J lost 2 bases, and 10 bases stayed unmatched. The CDR3 spans 18 residues. Germline lookup yields CDR1 LGHNA and CDR2 YSLEER. In DNA form, the CDR3 reads TGCGCCAGCAGCCAAGTAAAGTCGACAGGGTTTAACACCGGGGAGCTGTTTTTT. The encoded protein is CASSQVKSTGFNTGELFF.

This clone was detected only once. V gene TRBV4-3 combines with J gene TRBJ2-3; TRBD2 is a possible D gene (5 bases). Germline V gives CDR1 LGHNA, CDR2 YSLEER. This CDR3 is built from 16 residues. V was pared by 3 bases and J by 4 bases, with 17 bases between. The CDR3 DNA follows: TGCGCCAGCAGCCAGTCGACTGGGAGAGTAGCAGATACGCAGTATTTT. Its protein product is CASSQSTGRVADTQYF.

This chain connects TRBV6-2 or TRBV6-3 to TRBJ2-1; 16 positions agree with TRBD2. From germline, CDR1 is MNHEY and CDR2 SVGEGT. V was clipped by 5 bases and J by 4 bases; unmatched bases: 8. The CDR3 length is 18 residues. The chain's CDR3 is CASSRPGLAGGIYNEQFF. CDR3 nucleotides: TGTGCCAGCAGTCGTCCGGGACTAGCGGGGGGGATTTACAATGAGCAGTTCTTC.

Here the CDR3 reads CATSDRGRPQHF. For the CDR3, the DNA is TGTGCCACCAGTGACCGAGGGAGGCCCCAGCATTTT. This chain links TRBV24-1 with TRBJ1-5; D remains unclear. CDR1 is KGHDR, CDR2 SFDVKD, per germline. There are 12 residues in the CDR3. The ends were cut back, 4 bases at V and 9 bases at J, with 9 bases in the middle.

CDR3 DNA: TGTGCCAGCAGCACGACAGGGGGCGCGGGATCGTATGGCTACACCTTC. Residues: CASSTTGGAGSYGYTF. The chain has TRBV7-2 and TRBJ1-2; 10 bases are a match to TRBD1. Per the germline V gene, CDR1 is SGHTA and CDR2 is FQGNSA. This CDR3 contains 16 residues. J was trimmed by 5 bases and V by 5 bases; bases with no gene match: 11.

The V gene is TRBV28, the J gene TRBJ1-1, with 7 nucleotides matching TRBD1. After removal of 5 bases from V and 4 bases from J, the junction contained 7 bases not matched to a gene. This CDR3 contains 14 residues. The germline gives CDR1 MDHEN, CDR2 SYDVKM. CDR3 sequence reads: CASSKGTVGTEAFF. CDR3 in DNA: TGTGCCAGCAGTAAGGGGACAGTGGGCACTGAAGCTTTCTTT. Full variable domain (rest looked up from reference TRBV28 and TRBJ1-1): DVKVTQSSRYLVKRTGEKVFLECVQDMDHENMFWYRQDPGLGLRLIYFSYDVKMKEKGDIPEGYSVSREKKERFSLILESASTNQTSMYLCASSKGTVGTEAFFGQGTRLTVV.

The chain uses TRBV10-2 and TRBJ2-1; 14 bases align to TRBD2. Germline V gene lookup returns CDR1 WSHSY and CDR2 SAAADI. V shed 8 bases, J shed 7 bases, and the junction held 7 bases outside the gene matches. CDR3 length: 15 amino acids. The CDR3 here is CASWGLAGVENEQFF. CDR3 DNA: TGCGCCAGCTGGGGACTAGCGGGGGTAGAGAATGAGCAGTTCTTC.

This chain links TRBV5-6 with TRBJ1-2; the match to TRBD1 covers 12 bases. The ends lost 0 bases at V and 7 bases at J; junction bases unmatched: 7. CDR1 and CDR2 from the germline V gene are SGHDT and YYEEEE. The CDR3 loop spans 16 amino acids. CDR3 DNA sequence: TGTGCCAGCAGCTTGGCCGGGACAGGGGGCGTGGTTGGCTACACCTTC. Its translation is CASSLAGTGGVVGYTF.

About this clone itself: This CDR3 is also generated by other DNA sequences in the sample. The V call is TRBV5-1, the J call TRBJ1-2; possible D gene TRBD1, 5 bases. The CDR3 sequence is 15 residues long. V dropped 0 bases and J dropped 1 base, with 10 bases sitting between them. Germline CDR1 is SGHRS and CDR2 is YFSETQ. The chain's CDR3 is CASSLAGQDNYGYTF. In DNA form, the CDR3 reads TGCGCCAGCAGCTTGGCAGGGCAAGATAACTATGGCTACACCTTC. The variable domain in full, completed from reference TRBV5-1 and TRBJ1-2, reads KAGVTQTPRYLIKTRGQQVTLSCSPISGHRSVSWYQQTPGQGLQFLFEYFSETQRNKGNFPGRFSGRQFSNSRSEMNVSTLELGDSALYLCASSLAGQDNYGYTFGSGTRLTVV.

V and J are TRBV11-2 and TRBJ1-6; TRBD1 is a possible D gene (6 bases). V lost 2 bases to trimming and J lost 7 bases, with 9 bases between them. Looked up from germline, CDR1 is SGHAT and CDR2 is FQNNGV. CDR3 length equals 14 residues. The CDR3 reads CASSLQGQNSPLHF. CDR3 bases: TGTGCCAGCAGCTTACAGGGGCAGAATTCACCCCTCCACTTT.

The J gene is TRBJ2-7, the V gene TRBV10-1; D is uncertain. Germline assignment: CDR1 WNHNN and CDR2 SYGVQD (reference sequence). The CDR3 consists of 14 residues. The ends were cut back, 5 bases at V and 4 bases at J, with 15 bases in the middle. The DNA of the CDR3 is TGCGCCAGCAGTCCCACCGAACTTTGGTACGAGCAGTACTTC. Translation gives CASSPTELWYEQYF.

The V and J genes are TRBV5-5 and TRBJ2-3; the D gene is possibly TRBD1 (6 bases). Germline V lookup: CDR1 SGHKS, CDR2 YYEKEE (reference sequence). The CDR3 consists of 17 residues. The ends were cut back, 4 bases at V and 2 bases at J, with 20 bases in the middle. This CDR3 is CASSPRAEGGLTDTQYF. CDR3 sequence (DNA): TGTGCCAGCAGCCCCCGCGCGGAAGGGGGTCTCACAGATACGCAGTATTTT.

This clone has a single count. The genes are TRBV30 and TRBJ1-1, with TRBD1 as a possible D gene (5 bases). Trimming took off 4 bases at V and 1 base at J, with 16 bases between the two ends. CDR3 length: 15 amino acids. CDR1 GTSNPN and CDR2 SVGIG come from the germline V gene (reference sequence). CDR3 amino acids: CAWKTGNTKNTEAFF. The DNA of the CDR3 is TGTGCCTGGAAAACAGGTAACACAAAGAACACTGAAGCTTTCTTT.

V is TRBV24-1 and J is TRBJ1-6; D might be TRBD1 (5 bases). There are 11 residues in the CDR3. Between the trimmed V and J ends, which lost 9 bases and 9 bases, there was a span of 8 bases. Germline loops: CDR1 KGHDR, CDR2 SFDVKD. The CDR3 DNA sequence: TGTGCCACCGGAGGGACTTCACCCCTCCACTTT. Translation gives CATGGTSPLHF.

This clone was recorded once. The CDR3 DNA follows: TGCGCCAGCAGCTGGACTAGCGGGGACCAAGAGACCCAGTACTTC. This encodes CASSWTSGDQETQYF. The rearrangement links TRBV5-1 to TRBJ2-5; TRBD2 aligns across 12 bases. The CDR3 is 15 residues long. The V gene's germline CDR1 is SGHRS and CDR2 YFSETQ. The V and J ends lost 3 bases and 0 bases, in that order; junction bases with no gene match: 0.

Comments on this clone: This same CDR3 is encoded by further DNA sequences in the sample. The gene calls are TRBV27 and TRBJ1-6; a weak D match, TRBD1 (5 bases). The germline gives CDR1 MNHEY, CDR2 SMNVEV (reference sequence). Trimming pared 9 bases from V and 6 bases from J, leaving 24 bases between. This CDR3 is built from 17 residues. CDR3 in amino acids: CARLYRQLPNCNSPLHF. The DNA for the CDR3 is TGTGCCAGACTCTATCGACAGCTCCCAAATTGTAATTCACCCCTCCACTTT.